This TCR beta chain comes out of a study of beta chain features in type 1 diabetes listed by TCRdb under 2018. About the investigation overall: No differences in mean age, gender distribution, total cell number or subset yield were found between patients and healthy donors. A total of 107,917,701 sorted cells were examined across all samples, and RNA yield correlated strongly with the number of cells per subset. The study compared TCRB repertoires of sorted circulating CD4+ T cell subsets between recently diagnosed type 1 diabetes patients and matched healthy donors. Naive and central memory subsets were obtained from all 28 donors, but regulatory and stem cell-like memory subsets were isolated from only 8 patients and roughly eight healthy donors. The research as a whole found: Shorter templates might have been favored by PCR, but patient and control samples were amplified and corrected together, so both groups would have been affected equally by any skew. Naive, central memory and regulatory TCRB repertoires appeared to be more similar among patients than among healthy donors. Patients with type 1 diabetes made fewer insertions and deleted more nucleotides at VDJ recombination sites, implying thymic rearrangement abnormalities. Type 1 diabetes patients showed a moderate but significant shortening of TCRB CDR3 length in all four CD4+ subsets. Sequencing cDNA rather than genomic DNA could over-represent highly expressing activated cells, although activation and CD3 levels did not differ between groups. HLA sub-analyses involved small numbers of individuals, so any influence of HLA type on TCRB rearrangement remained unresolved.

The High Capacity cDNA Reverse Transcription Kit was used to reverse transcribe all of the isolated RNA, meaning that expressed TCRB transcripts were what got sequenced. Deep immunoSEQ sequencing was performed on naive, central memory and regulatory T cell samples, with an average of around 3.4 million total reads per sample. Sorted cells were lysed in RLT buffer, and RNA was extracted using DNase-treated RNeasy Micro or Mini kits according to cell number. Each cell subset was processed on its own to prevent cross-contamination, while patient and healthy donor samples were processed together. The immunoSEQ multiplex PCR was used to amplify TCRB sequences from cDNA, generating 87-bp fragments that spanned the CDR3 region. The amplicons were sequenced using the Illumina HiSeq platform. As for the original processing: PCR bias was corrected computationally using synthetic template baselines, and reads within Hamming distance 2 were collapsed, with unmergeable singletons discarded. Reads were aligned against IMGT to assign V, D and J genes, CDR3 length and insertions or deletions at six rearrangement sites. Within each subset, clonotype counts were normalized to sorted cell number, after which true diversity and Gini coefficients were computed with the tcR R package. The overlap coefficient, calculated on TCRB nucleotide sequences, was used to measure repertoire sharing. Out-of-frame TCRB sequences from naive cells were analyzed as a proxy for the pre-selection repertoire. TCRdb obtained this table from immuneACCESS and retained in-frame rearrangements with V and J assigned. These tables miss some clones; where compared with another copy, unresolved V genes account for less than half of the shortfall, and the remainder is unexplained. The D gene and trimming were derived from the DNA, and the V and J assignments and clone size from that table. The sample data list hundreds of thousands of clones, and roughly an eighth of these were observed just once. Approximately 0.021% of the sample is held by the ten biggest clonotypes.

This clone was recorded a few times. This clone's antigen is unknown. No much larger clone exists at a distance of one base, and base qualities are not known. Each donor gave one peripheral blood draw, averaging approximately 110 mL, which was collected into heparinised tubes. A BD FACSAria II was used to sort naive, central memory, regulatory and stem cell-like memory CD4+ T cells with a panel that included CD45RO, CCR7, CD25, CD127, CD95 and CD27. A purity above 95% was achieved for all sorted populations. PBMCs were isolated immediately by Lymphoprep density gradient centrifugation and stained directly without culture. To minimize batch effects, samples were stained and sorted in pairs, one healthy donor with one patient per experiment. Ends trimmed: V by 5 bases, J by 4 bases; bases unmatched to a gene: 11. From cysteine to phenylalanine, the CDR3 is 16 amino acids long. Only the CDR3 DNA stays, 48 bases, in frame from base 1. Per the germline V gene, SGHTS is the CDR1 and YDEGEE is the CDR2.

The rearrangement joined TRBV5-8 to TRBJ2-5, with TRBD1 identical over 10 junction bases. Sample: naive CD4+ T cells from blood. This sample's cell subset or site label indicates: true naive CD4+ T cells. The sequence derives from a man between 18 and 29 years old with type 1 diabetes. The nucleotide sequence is TGTGCCAGCAGAAAGCATCCGGGACAGGGGACAGAGACCCAGTACTTC. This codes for CASRKHPGQGTETQYF.